A selection of T cell receptor beta chains follows, all from one sample in a study of beta chain features in type 1 diabetes. The protocol was immunoSEQ multiplex PCR, while the TCRdb copy is restricted to in-frame clones and leaves out a portion. The sample lists over 700,000 clones, around a sixth seen once, with about 0.025% in the top ten. Source material: naive CD4+ T cells from blood. These receptors were collected from a woman between 18 and 29 years old in good health. Both conserved end residues are part of each CDR3. Each record gives: clone size, V gene, D gene, J gene, CDR3 DNA, CDR3 protein. The D gene is left open where the match is weak. Size is omitted from some rows. Given values are once, few, many or a class for expanded clones.

clone_size: few
v_call: TRBV6-6
d_call: TRBD1
j_call: TRBJ1-2
cdr3_nt: TGTGCCAGCAGTTACTTTGGCAGGGGGGAGTATGGCTACACCTTC
cdr3_aa: CASSYFGRGEYGYTF

clone_size: .
v_call: TRBV5-1
d_call: .
j_call: TRBJ1-5
cdr3_nt: TGCGCCAGCAGCTTGGCAGGGTTTGGGAATCAGCCCCAGCATTTT
cdr3_aa: CASSLAGFGNQPQHF

clone_size: .
v_call: TRBV28
d_call: .
j_call: TRBJ2-1
cdr3_nt: TGTGCCAGCAGTTTAGCCGGGACCCAATTAGCAAATGAGCAGTTCTTC
cdr3_aa: CASSLAGTQLANEQFF

clone_size: .
v_call: TRBV10-3
d_call: .
j_call: TRBJ1-5
cdr3_nt: TGTGCCATCAGTGAGCGGGACACCAATAGCAATCAGCCCCAGCATTTT
cdr3_aa: CAISERDTNSNQPQHF

clone_size: few
v_call: TRBV7-2
d_call: .
j_call: TRBJ2-2
cdr3_nt: TGTGCCAGCAGCTTAAGCTACGGCCTGGCCGGGGAGCTGTTTTTT
cdr3_aa: CASSLSYGLAGELFF

clone_size: .
v_call: TRBV18
d_call: TRBD2
j_call: TRBJ2-3
cdr3_nt: TGTGCCAGCTCAATTACTAGCGGCACAGATACGCAGTATTTT
cdr3_aa: CASSITSGTDTQYF

clone_size: .
v_call: TRBV5-1
d_call: .
j_call: TRBJ2-2
cdr3_nt: TGCGCCAGCAGCTTGGTGGGCGGCACCGGGGAGCTGTTTTTT
cdr3_aa: CASSLVGGTGELFF

clone_size: few
v_call: TRBV6-1
d_call: .
j_call: TRBJ1-4
cdr3_nt: TGTGCCAGCAGTGGGCAGATGAATGACAAACTGTTTTTT
cdr3_aa: CASSGQMNDKLFF

clone_size: .
v_call: TRBV25-1
d_call: .
j_call: TRBJ2-7
cdr3_nt: TGTGCCAGCAGTGAATCTTACGGGACCGATAGAAGCGAGCAGTACTTC
cdr3_aa: CASSESYGTDRSEQYF

clone_size: .
v_call: TRBV28
d_call: TRBD2
j_call: TRBJ2-7
cdr3_nt: TGTGCCAGCAGCCCCGGTAGCGGGACGAAGCAGTACTTC
cdr3_aa: CASSPGSGTKQYF

clone_size: few
v_call: TRBV11-2
d_call: .
j_call: TRBJ2-7
cdr3_nt: TGTGCCAGCAGCTTAGATCCGCAGGGGCCGAAAGACGAGCAGTACTTC
cdr3_aa: CASSLDPQGPKDEQYF

clone_size: .
v_call: TRBV7-9
d_call: .
j_call: TRBJ1-5
cdr3_nt: TGTGCCAGCAGTCGAGGGGGTCAGCCCCAGCATTTT
cdr3_aa: CASSRGGQPQHF

clone_size: .
v_call: TRBV27
d_call: .
j_call: TRBJ1-5
cdr3_nt: TGTGCCAGCAGGCCCGGGGGGGCCATGGAGGGGTATCAGCCCCAGCATTTT
cdr3_aa: CASRPGGAMEGYQPQHF

clone_size: few
v_call: TRBV14
d_call: TRBD2
j_call: TRBJ2-1
cdr3_nt: TGTGCCAGCAGCCAAAGAACTAGCGGTCCCTACAATGAGCAGTTCTTC
cdr3_aa: CASSQRTSGPYNEQFF

clone_size: few
v_call: TRBV9
d_call: .
j_call: TRBJ2-3
cdr3_nt: TGTGCCAGCAGCGTTGGGGGGAGATTTAGCACAGATACGCAGTATTTT
cdr3_aa: CASSVGGRFSTDTQYF

clone_size: few
v_call: TRBV7-6
d_call: TRBD1
j_call: TRBJ1-2
cdr3_nt: TGTGCCAGCAGCCCGGGACAGGGGAACTATGGCTACACCTTC
cdr3_aa: CASSPGQGNYGYTF

clone_size: .
v_call: TRBV7-6
d_call: .
j_call: TRBJ1-3
cdr3_nt: TGTGCCAGCAGCTTAGAGGCTCACTCTGGAAACACCATATATTTT
cdr3_aa: CASSLEAHSGNTIYF

clone_size: few
v_call: TRBV7-6
d_call: .
j_call: TRBJ1-5
cdr3_nt: TGTGCCAGCAGCTTAGACAATCAGCCCCAGCATTTT
cdr3_aa: CASSLDNQPQHF

clone_size: few
v_call: TRBV7-9
d_call: TRBD1
j_call: TRBJ1-1
cdr3_nt: TGTGCCAGCAGCATCAGGGGGCAAGACACTGAAGCTTTCTTT
cdr3_aa: CASSIRGQDTEAFF

clone_size: few
v_call: TRBV7-2
d_call: TRBD2
j_call: TRBJ2-2
cdr3_nt: TGTGCCAGCAGCTCGGGACTAGCCGGCACCGGGGAGCTGTTTTTT
cdr3_aa: CASSSGLAGTGELFF

clone_size: few
v_call: TRBV4-2
d_call: .
j_call: TRBJ2-1
cdr3_nt: TGTGCCAGCAGCCAAGAGCCGACCTACAATGAGCAGTTCTTC
cdr3_aa: CASSQEPTYNEQFF

clone_size: .
v_call: TRBV11-2
d_call: TRBD1
j_call: TRBJ2-1
cdr3_nt: TGTGCCAGCAGCTTTCACGACAGGGTCAATGAGCAGTTCTTC
cdr3_aa: CASSFHDRVNEQFF

clone_size: .
v_call: TRBV6-1
d_call: TRBD2
j_call: TRBJ2-1
cdr3_nt: TGTGCCAGCAGTGAAGCGCGGTGGGGGCGGGAGGCACGAAGATACAATGAGCAGTTCTTC
cdr3_aa: CASSEARWGREARRYNEQFF

clone_size: .
v_call: TRBV27
d_call: TRBD2
j_call: TRBJ2-1
cdr3_nt: TGTGCCAGCAGTTCCCGGACTAGCGGGAGTTTAAATGAGCAGTTCTTC
cdr3_aa: CASSSRTSGSLNEQFF

clone_size: .
v_call: TRBV5-4
d_call: .
j_call: TRBJ1-1
cdr3_nt: TGTGCCAGCAGCCCAACCCTCGTGGACCTGAACACTGAAGCTTTCTTT
cdr3_aa: CASSPTLVDLNTEAFF

clone_size: once
v_call: TRBV7-2
d_call: .
j_call: TRBJ2-7
cdr3_nt: TGTGCCAGCAGCTCCTCGACACACTCCTACAAGCAGTACTTC
cdr3_aa: CASSSSTHSYKQYF